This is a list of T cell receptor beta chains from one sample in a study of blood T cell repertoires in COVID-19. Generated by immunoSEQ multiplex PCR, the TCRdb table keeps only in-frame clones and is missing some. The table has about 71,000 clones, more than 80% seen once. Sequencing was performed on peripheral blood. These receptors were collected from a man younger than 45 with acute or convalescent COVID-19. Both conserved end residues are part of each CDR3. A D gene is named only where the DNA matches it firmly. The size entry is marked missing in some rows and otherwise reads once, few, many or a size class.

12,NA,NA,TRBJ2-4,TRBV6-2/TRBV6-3,CASSYSEGIQYF,TGTGCCAGCAGTTACTCGGAGGGCATTCAGTACTTC
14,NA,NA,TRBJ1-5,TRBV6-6,CASSSNREYQPQHF,TGTGCCAGCAGTTCAAACAGGGAGTATCAGCCCCAGCATTTT
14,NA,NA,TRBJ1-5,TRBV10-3,CAISERTEYQPQHF,TGTGCCATCAGTGAGAGGACAGAATATCAGCCCCAGCATTTT
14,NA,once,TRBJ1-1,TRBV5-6,CASSSQPSYTEAFF,TGTGCCAGCAGCTCACAGCCATCCTACACTGAAGCTTTCTTT
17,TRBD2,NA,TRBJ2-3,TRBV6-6,CASSPPSGGGPTDTQYF,TGTGCCAGCAGTCCCCCATCGGGGGGAGGGCCCACAGATACGCAGTATTTT
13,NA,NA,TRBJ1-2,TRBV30,CAWRRDTNYGYTF,TGTGCCTGGAGAAGGGACACTAACTATGGCTACACCTTC
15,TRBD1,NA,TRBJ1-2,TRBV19,CASSQQDRGQMGYTF,TGTGCCAGTAGCCAGCAGGACAGGGGGCAAATGGGCTACACCTTC
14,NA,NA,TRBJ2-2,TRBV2,CASKLWAGPGELFF,TGTGCCAGCAAACTCTGGGCAGGGCCCGGGGAGCTGTTTTTT
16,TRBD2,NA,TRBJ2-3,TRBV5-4,CASSVSGRALADTQYF,TGTGCCAGCAGCGTTAGCGGGAGGGCCCTGGCAGATACGCAGTATTTT
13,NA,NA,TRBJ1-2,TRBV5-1,CASSLDRADGYTF,TGCGCCAGCAGCTTGGACAGGGCTGATGGCTACACCTTC
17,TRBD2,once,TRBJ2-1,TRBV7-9,CASSFSRLAGVYNEQFF,TGTGCCAGCAGCTTTAGTCGACTAGCGGGGGTGTACAATGAGCAGTTCTTC
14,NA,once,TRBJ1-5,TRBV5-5,CASSDRVSNQPQHF,TGTGCCAGCAGCGACAGAGTTAGCAATCAGCCCCAGCATTTT
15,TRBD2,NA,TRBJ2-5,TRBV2,CASSDLAGGTETQYF,TGTGCCAGCAGTGATCTAGCGGGGGGCACGGAGACCCAGTACTTC
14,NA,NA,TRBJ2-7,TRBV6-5,CASRQTGGGWEQYF,TGTGCCAGCAGACAGACAGGAGGAGGTTGGGAGCAGTACTTC
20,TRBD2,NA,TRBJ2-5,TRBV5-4,CASSLKLVASGGTHQETQYF,TGTGCCAGCAGCTTGAAGTTAGTGGCTAGCGGGGGGACCCACCAAGAGACCCAGTACTTC
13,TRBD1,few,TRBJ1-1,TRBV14,CASSRDRVTEAFF,TGTGCCAGCAGCCGGGACAGGGTCACTGAAGCTTTCTTT
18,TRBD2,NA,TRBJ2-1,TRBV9,CASSAGLAGLSSYNEQFF,TGTGCCAGCAGCGCCGGACTAGCGGGGCTCAGCTCCTACAATGAGCAGTTCTTC
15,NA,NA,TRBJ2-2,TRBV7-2,CASSLVPAGSGELFF,TGTGCCAGCAGCTTAGTCCCCGCGGGGTCAGGGGAGCTGTTTTTT
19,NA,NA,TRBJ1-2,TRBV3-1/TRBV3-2,CASSQTRMGAQASGYGYTF,TGTGCCAGCAGCCAAACACGGATGGGGGCGCAAGCTTCAGGTTATGGCTACACCTTC
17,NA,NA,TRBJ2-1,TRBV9,CASSVGLVGRVAGEQFF,TGTGCCAGCAGCGTAGGTCTGGTTGGCAGGGTCGCAGGGGAGCAGTTCTTC
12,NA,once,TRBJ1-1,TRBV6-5,CASSRVGTEAFF,TGTGCCAGCAGCCGGGTTGGAACTGAAGCTTTCTTT
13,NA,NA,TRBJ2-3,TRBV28,CASSMASTDTQYF,TGTGCCAGCAGTATGGCTTCCACAGATACGCAGTATTTT
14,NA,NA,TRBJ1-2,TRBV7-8,CASSSGGSSYGYTF,TGTGCCAGCAGCTCCGGCGGAAGTAGCTATGGCTACACCTTC
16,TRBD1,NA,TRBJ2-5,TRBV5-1,CASSLDGGQIQETQYF,TGCGCCAGCAGCTTGGATGGGGGACAGATCCAAGAGACCCAGTACTTC
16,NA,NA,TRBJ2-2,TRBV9,CASSTQTGANTGELFF,TGTGCCAGCAGCACCCAGACAGGCGCGAACACCGGGGAGCTGTTTTTT
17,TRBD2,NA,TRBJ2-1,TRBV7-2,CASSFKTSGIVRNEQFF,TGTGCCAGCAGTTTTAAGACTAGCGGGATTGTACGCAATGAGCAGTTCTTC
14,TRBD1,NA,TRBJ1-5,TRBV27,CASRRQGESQPQHF,TGTGCCAGCAGGAGGCAGGGGGAAAGTCAGCCCCAGCATTTT
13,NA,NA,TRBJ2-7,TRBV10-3,CAISESDRPTWYF,TGTGCCATCAGTGAATCCGACAGGCCCACTTGGTACTTC
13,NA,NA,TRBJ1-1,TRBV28,CASSSPGETEAFF,TGTGCCAGCAGCTCCCCAGGGGAGACTGAAGCTTTCTTT